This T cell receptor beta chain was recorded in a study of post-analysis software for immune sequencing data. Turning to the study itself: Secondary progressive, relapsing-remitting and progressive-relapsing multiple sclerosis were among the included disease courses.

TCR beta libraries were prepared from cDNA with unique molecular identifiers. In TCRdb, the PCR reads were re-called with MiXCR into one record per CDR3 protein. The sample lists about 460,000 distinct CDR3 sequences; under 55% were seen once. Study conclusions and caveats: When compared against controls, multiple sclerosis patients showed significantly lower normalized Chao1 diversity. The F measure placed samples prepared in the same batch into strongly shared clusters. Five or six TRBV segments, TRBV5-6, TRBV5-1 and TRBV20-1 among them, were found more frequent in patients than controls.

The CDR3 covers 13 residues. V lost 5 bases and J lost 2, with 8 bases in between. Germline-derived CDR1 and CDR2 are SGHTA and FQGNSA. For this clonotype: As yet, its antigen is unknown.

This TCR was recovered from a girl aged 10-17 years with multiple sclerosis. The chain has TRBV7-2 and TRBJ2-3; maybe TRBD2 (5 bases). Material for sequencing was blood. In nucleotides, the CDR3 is TGTGCCAGCAGCGGAGGCTCCACAGATACGCAGTATTTT. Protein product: CASSGGSTDTQYF.